One sample yielded the 9 T cell receptor beta chains listed below, sequenced in a study of shared clonotypes between healthy human individuals. Cells designated naive CD8 were CD45RO-negative and were positively selected for CCR7, with terminally differentiated effector memory CD45RA+ cells excluded. Sequencing used immunoSEQ multiplex PCR; TCRdb keeps in-frame clones, though not all of them. The sample includes around 580,000 clones, 95% to 98% of them seen just once. The sample was naive CD8+ T cells sorted from blood. The receptors come from a man between 25 and 39 years old in good health.

The V call is TRBV7-9, the J call TRBJ1-2; no firm D call. CDR1 SEHNR and CDR2 FQNEAQ come from the germline V gene (reference sequence). The V and J ends lost 0 bases and 8 bases respectively, with 10 bases between them. This CDR3 is built from 13 residues. CDR3 sequence reads: CASSLALEEGYTF. DNA for the CDR3: TGTGCCAGCAGCTTAGCGCTAGAGGAGGGCTACACCTTC.

The rearrangement links TRBV7-6 to TRBJ2-7; no clear D. Germline V gives CDR1 SGHVS, CDR2 FNYEAQ. Between the trimmed V and J ends, which lost 5 bases and 5 bases, there was a span of 19 bases. The CDR3 spans 15 residues. CDR3: CASSPEPLVIHEQYF. CDR3 in DNA: TGTGCCAGCAGCCCAGAACCCCTAGTTATCCACGAGCAGTACTTC.

The V and J genes are TRBV29-1 and TRBJ2-1, with TRBD1 identical over 11 bases. The J segment lost 8 bases and the V segment lost 3 bases, leaving 6 bases of the junction unmatched. Germline V gene sequence: CDR1 SQVTM, CDR2 ANQGSEA. The CDR3 is 14 amino acids. In DNA form, the CDR3 reads TGCAGCGTTGAGGGGACAGGGGGTCGGGATGAGCAGTTCTTC. This sequence encodes CSVEGTGGRDEQFF.

The V and J genes are TRBV27 and TRBJ2-3, with D perhaps matching TRBD1 (6 bases). This CDR3 has 15 residues. Trimming stripped 1 base from V and 6 bases from J, with 14 bases between. Germline V gene lookup returns CDR1 MNHEY and CDR2 SMNVEV (reference sequence). CDR3 sequence (DNA): TGTGCCAGCAGTTTATACACAGGGAAATTGGATACGCAGTATTTT. Encoded protein: CASSLYTGKLDTQYF.

The chain couples TRBV18 to TRBJ2-1, with TRBD1 matching over 8 bases. The germline V gene encodes CDR1 KGHSH and CDR2 LQKENI. The CDR3 is made up of 16 amino acids. V lost 2 bases and J lost 3; bases outside the gene matches: 6. The CDR3 sequence: CASSPIPGQDYNEQFF. In nucleotides, the CDR3 is TGTGCCAGCTCACCAATTCCGGGACAGGACTACAATGAGCAGTTCTTC.

The chain couples TRBV5-6 to TRBJ2-3; 10 nucleotides agree with TRBD2. CDR1 SGHDT and CDR2 YYEEEE come from the germline V gene. V dropped 4 bases and J dropped 4; count of bases not matched to a gene: 9. This CDR3 contains 16 residues. The CDR3 DNA is TGTGCCAGCAGCGACCCAGCGGGAGGGCCTCCAGATACGCAGTATTTT. Translating gives CASSDPAGGPPDTQYF. Together with reference TRBV5-6 and TRBJ2-3, the CDR3 gives the full variable domain: DAGVTQSPTHLIKTRGQQVTLRCSPKSGHDTVSWYQQALGQGPQFIFQYYEEEERQRGNFPDRFSGHQFPNYSSELNVNALLLGDSALYLCASSDPAGGPPDTQYFGPGTRLTVL.

The rearrangement joins TRBV4-1 to TRBJ2-7, with 9 nucleotides matching TRBD2. After removal of 4 bases from V and 7 bases from J, the junction contained 11 bases not matched to a gene. There are 15 residues in the CDR3. In germline, CDR1 is MGHRA, CDR2 YSYEKL. This chain's CDR3 is CASSPQSLAGGEQYF. CDR3 DNA: TGCGCCAGCAGCCCCCAGTCGTTGGCGGGAGGGGAGCAGTACTTC.

This rearrangement joins TRBV7-9 to TRBJ2-7; 7 bases align to TRBD1. Germline V gene lookup returns CDR1 SEHNR and CDR2 FQNEAQ (reference sequence). The CDR3 loop spans 17 amino acids. Germline trimming cut 1 base from V and 5 bases from J; bases unmatched to any gene: 14. This CDR3 reads CASSLVGTGTANHEQYF. In DNA, the CDR3 is TGTGCCAGCAGCTTAGTGGGGACCGGGACAGCTAATCACGAGCAGTACTTC.

The chain combines TRBV5-1 with TRBJ2-1, with D possibly matching TRBD1 (6 bases). Trimming removed 4 bases at V and 5 bases at J, with 13 bases between. This CDR3 comprises 14 residues. Germline V CDR1 and CDR2: SGHRS, YFSETQ. The CDR3 nucleotides are TGCGCCAGCAGCAAGGGGGAGAGCCACAATGAGCAGTTCTTC. This sequence encodes CASSKGESHNEQFF.